This T cell receptor beta chain was sequenced during a study of neurological immune-mediated disorders. Turning to the study itself: A relapsing-remitting course was seen in about 90% of the roughly 34 multiple sclerosis patients and a secondary progressive course in 3.

CDR1 SEHNR and CDR2 FQNEAQ come from the germline V gene (reference sequence). The CDR3 runs to 15 residues. V was trimmed by 2 bases and J by 1 base, leaving 11 bases between them. This clonotype appeared many times. Its target is unknown. From the 5' RACE reads, TCRdb called clonotypes with MiXCR, one entry per CDR3 protein. The sample shows 90,000 to 150,000 distinct CDR3 sequences, about 3.2% of them seen only once. Study-level points and caveats: When grouped phylogenetically, the repertoires of 18 of the 34 multiple sclerosis patients fell together in one related-CDR3 cluster, which is a possible signature. None of the CDR3 amino acid sequences in expanded clones turned up in more than one subject, which points to private repertoires in all groups. HTLV-1-associated myelopathy led in TCR clonal expansion, while multiple sclerosis ranked lowest, below healthy controls.

Sequenced material: PBMCs. The clonotype comes from a woman aged 25-40 years with multiple sclerosis. The V gene is TRBV7-9, the J gene TRBJ1-1; D unclear. CDR3 DNA: TGTGCCAGCAGCTTACTCCTTGGCGAGAACACTGAAGCTTTCTTT. Encoded protein: CASSLLLGENTEAFF.